This T cell receptor (beta chain) was identified during a study of T-cell memory formation after mild COVID-19. Whole-study context: For the most part, TCR clusters were specific to one donor. Study findings and constraints: Later expanders leaned CD4+, whereas day 15 to 85 contracting clones were balanced CD4/CD8. A subset of responding clones appeared in pre-infection memory, suggesting cross-reactive memory joined.

There are a few counts of this clonotype. The target antigen is unknown. TCR alpha and TCR beta cDNA libraries with sample barcodes and UMIs came from 5'RACE using constant-segment primers. MiXCR, run by TCRdb on the 5' RACE reads, gives a single entry per CDR3 protein. This repertoire shows some 490,000 distinct CDR3 sequences, 15% to 20% found once; its top ten account for 9% to 15%. V shed 7 bases and J 1 base; nucleotides not matched to a gene: 7. The CDR3 runs to 14 residues. The TCR comes from an adult woman who had mild COVID-19 (a few samples of this study predate the infection). Cell type and time point are not known. Sequencing was performed on PBMCs or a T cell subset sorted from them (not recorded which). The chain joins TRBV12-3 or TRBV12-4 to TRBJ2-7; 7 nucleotides agree with TRBD1. The CDR3 coding sequence is TGTGCCAGCACCGTCGGGGACAGTTCCTACGAGCAGTACTTC. Protein sequence: CASTVGDSSYEQYF.